Below, 8 T cell receptor beta chains from the same sample are listed, as sequenced in a study of cytomegalovirus exposure and HLA in healthy donors. PCR employed 60 Vbeta and 13 Jbeta primers. Only in-frame clones appear in the TCRdb table, and some are missing; sequencing was by immunoSEQ multiplex PCR. Here the sample spans almost 200,000 clones, roughly 83% being singletons. The sample taken for sequencing was PBMCs. Receptors were obtained from a male donor in good health and CMV-seropositive.

The rearrangement joins TRBV7-8 to TRBJ2-1; 10 bases align to TRBD1. CDR1 and CDR2 from the germline V gene are SGHVS and FQNEAQ. Trimming removed 5 bases from V and 0 bases from J; junction bases left unmatched: 10. This CDR3 is built from 18 residues. The CDR3 loop reads CASSGGQGIGNSYNEQFF. The CDR3 region has the DNA TGTGCCAGCAGCGGGGGACAGGGGATAGGAAACTCCTACAATGAGCAGTTCTTC.

The chain combines TRBV28 with TRBJ1-2; TRBD1 matches at 8 bases. Looked up from germline, CDR1 is MDHEN and CDR2 is SYDVKM. The CDR3 length is 12 residues. V shed 6 bases and J 8 bases; nucleotides not matched to a gene: 5. In nucleotides, the CDR3 is TGTGCCAGCAGACGGACAGGGTCCGGCTACACCTTC. This sequence encodes CASRRTGSGYTF.

The rearrangement uses TRBV11-3 and TRBJ2-2, with 8 nucleotides matching TRBD2. The CDR3 consists of 16 residues. V dropped 4 bases and J dropped 1; count of bases not matched to a gene: 5. Germline V CDR1 and CDR2: SGHNT, YENEEA. The CDR3 protein is CASSSKTSVNTGELFF. DNA of the CDR3: TGTGCCAGCAGCTCGAAGACTAGCGTGAACACCGGGGAGCTGTTTTTT.

The chain is built from TRBV6-5 and TRBJ1-2; the D gene is possibly TRBD1 (6 bases). The CDR3 contains 14 residues. V lost 1 base, J lost 4 bases, and 10 bases lay in between. CDR1 and CDR2 (germline): MNHEY, SVGAGI. The CDR3 reads CASSYLGQRYGYTF. As DNA, the CDR3 is TGTGCCAGCAGTTACTTGGGACAACGCTATGGCTACACCTTC.

The chain links TRBV28 to TRBJ1-2; D gene unclear. V dropped 6 bases and J dropped 5 bases, with 13 bases sitting between them. Germline CDR1 reads MDHEN; CDR2 reads SYDVKM. CDR3 length: 13 amino acids. DNA for the CDR3: TGTGCCAGCAGCCCTGGACTACGGTATGGCTACACCTTC. It translates to CASSPGLRYGYTF.

The CDR3 is CARSKDSNTEAFF. The CDR3 DNA sequence: TGTGCCAGAAGCAAGGACTCGAACACTGAAGCTTTCTTT. The chain has TRBV2 and TRBJ1-1; D ambiguous. CDR1 SNHLY and CDR2 FYNNEI come from the germline V gene. The CDR3 loop spans 13 amino acids. V dropped 9 bases and J dropped 1 base, with 12 bases sitting between them.

The chain joins TRBV9 to TRBJ1-5, with 9 nucleotides matching TRBD1. This CDR3 comprises 15 residues. CDR1 and CDR2 from the germline V gene are SGDLS and YYNGEE. J lost 3 bases, V lost 3 bases, and 4 bases had no gene match. The CDR3 here is CASSGDRGDNQPQHF. The DNA of the CDR3 is TGTGCCAGCAGCGGCGACAGGGGGGACAATCAGCCCCAGCATTTT.

To note about this clone: A read error may produce the germline difference seen at one junction end. CDR3 sequence (DNA): TGTGCCAGCAGCCCCGACCGGGACAGGGGGCACTTTAACTATGGCTGCACCTTC. It specifies CASSPDRDRGHFNYGCTF. V is TRBV7-2 and J is TRBJ1-2; 12 bases fit TRBD1. In germline, CDR1 is SGHTA, CDR2 FQGNSA. CDR3 length equals 18 residues.